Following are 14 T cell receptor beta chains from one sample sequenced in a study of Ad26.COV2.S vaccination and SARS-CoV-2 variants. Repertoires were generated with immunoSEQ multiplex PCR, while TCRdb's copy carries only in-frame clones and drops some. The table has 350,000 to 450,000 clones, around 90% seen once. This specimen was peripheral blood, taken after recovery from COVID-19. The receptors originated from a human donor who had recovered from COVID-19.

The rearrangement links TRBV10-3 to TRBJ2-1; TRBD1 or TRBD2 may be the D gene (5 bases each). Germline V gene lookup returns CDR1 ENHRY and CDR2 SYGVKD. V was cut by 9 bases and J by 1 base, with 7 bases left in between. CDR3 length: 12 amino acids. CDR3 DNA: TGTGCCATTGGGGGTTCCTACAATGAGCAGTTCTTC. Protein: CAIGGSYNEQFF.

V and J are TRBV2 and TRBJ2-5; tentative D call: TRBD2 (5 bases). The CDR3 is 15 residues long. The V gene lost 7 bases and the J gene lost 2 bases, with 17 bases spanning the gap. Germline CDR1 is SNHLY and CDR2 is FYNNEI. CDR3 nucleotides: TGTGCCAGCACCGTTCGGGGTGGGTATCAAGAGACCCAGTACTTC. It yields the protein CASTVRGGYQETQYF.

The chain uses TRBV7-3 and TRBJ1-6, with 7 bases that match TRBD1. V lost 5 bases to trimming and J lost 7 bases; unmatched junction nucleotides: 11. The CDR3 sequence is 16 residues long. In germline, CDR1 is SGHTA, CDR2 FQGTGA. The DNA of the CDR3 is TGTGCCAGCAGCCCCCACGGACAGGCGAGAAATTCACCCCTCCACTTT. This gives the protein CASSPHGQARNSPLHF.

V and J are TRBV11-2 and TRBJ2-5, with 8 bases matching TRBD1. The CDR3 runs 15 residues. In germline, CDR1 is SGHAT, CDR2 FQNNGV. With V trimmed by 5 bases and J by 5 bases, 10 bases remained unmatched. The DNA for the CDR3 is TGTGCCAGCAGCACGACAGGGGTCCGGGGCGAGACCCAGTACTTC. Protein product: CASSTTGVRGETQYF.

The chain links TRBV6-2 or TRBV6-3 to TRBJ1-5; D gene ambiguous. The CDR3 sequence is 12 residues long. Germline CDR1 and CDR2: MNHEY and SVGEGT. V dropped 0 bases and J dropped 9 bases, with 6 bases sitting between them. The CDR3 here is CASSYSAGPQHF. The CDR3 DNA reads TGTGCCAGCAGTTACTCGGCAGGGCCCCAGCATTTT.

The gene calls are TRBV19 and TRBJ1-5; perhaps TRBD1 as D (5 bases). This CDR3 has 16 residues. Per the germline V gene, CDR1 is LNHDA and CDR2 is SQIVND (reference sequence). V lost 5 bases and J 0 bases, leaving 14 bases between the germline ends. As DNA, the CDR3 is TGTGCCAGTAGTTTGGGACCGGGGTATAGCAATCAGCCCCAGCATTTT. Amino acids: CASSLGPGYSNQPQHF.

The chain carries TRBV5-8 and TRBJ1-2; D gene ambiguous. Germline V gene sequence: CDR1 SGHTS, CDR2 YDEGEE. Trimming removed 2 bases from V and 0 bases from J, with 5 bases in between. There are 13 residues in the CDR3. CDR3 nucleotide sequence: TGTGCCAGCAGCTTTTCTTCTAACTATGGCTACACCTTC. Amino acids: CASSFSSNYGYTF.

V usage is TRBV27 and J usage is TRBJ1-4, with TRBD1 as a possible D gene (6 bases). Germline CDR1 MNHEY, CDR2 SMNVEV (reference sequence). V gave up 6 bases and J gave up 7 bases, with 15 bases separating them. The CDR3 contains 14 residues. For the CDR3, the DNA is TGTGCCAGCAGACCCTGGGGGCGAGGTGAAAAACTGTTTTTT. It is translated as CASRPWGRGEKLFF.

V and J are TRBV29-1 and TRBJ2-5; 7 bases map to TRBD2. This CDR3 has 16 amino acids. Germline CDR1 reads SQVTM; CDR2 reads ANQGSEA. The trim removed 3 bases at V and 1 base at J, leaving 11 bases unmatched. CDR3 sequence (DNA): TGCAGCGTTGATTTTGGGTCGGAGCGGGGCCAAGAGACCCAGTACTTC. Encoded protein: CSVDFGSERGQETQYF.

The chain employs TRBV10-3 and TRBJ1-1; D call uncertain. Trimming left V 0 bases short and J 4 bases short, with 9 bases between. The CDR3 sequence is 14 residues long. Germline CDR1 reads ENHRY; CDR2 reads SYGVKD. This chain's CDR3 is CAISESAGGTEAFF. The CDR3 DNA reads TGTGCCATCAGTGAGTCGGCAGGCGGCACTGAAGCTTTCTTT.

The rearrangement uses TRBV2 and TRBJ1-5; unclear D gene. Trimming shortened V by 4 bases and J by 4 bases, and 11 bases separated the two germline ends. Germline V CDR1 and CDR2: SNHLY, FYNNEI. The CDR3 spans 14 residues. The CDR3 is CASSGGQVNQPQHF. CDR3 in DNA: TGTGCCAGCAGTGGAGGCCAGGTTAATCAGCCCCAGCATTTT.

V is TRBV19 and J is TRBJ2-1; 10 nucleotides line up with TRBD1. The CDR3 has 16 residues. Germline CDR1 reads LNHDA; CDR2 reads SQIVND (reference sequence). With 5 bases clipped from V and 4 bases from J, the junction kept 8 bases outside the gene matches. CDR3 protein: CASSSPGTGEYNEQFF. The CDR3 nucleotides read TGTGCCAGTAGTTCCCCCGGGACAGGGGAATACAATGAGCAGTTCTTC.

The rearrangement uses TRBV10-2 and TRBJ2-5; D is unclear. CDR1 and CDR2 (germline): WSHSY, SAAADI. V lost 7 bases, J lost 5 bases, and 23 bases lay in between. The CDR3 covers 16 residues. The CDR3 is CASMMEPRRVAETQYF. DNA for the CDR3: TGCGCCAGCATGATGGAGCCCCGACGTGTCGCCGAGACCCAGTACTTC.

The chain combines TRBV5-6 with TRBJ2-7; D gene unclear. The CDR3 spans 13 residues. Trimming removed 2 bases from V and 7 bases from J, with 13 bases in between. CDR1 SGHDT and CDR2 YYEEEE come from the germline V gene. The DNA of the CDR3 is TGTGCCAGCAGCTTAAGGCAGGCACTAGAGCAGTACTTC. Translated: CASSLRQALEQYF.